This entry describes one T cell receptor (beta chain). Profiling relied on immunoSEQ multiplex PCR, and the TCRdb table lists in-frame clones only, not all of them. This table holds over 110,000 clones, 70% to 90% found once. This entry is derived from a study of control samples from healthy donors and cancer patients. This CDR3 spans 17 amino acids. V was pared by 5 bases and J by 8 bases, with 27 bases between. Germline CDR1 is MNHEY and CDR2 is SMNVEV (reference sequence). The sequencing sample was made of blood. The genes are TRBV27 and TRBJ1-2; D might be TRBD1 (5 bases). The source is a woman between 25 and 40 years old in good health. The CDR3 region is CASSLKGAGARVGGYTF. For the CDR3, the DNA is TGTGCCAGCAGTCTTAAAGGGGCAGGAGCAAGGGTAGGCGGCTACACCTTC.